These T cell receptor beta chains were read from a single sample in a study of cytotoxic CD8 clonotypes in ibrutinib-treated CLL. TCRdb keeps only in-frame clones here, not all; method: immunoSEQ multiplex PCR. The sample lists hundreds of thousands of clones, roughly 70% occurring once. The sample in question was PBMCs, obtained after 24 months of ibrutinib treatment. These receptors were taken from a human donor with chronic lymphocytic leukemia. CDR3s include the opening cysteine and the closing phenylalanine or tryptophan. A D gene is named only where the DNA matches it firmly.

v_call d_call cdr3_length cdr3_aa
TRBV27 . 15 CASRGNGWLNTEAFF
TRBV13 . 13 CASSFLDPREQYF
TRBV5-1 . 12 CASSEGTGELFF
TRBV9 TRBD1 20 CASSSPGGQGMTPRTDTQYF
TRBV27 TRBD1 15 CASSLTGGGGNTIYF
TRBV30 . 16 CAWVPGPAPNTGELFF
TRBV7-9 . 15 CASSGQGYSMDTQYF
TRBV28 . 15 CASSLWGGRGQPQHF
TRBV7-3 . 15 CASKATSRGQETQYF
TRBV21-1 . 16 CASSNRGRISNQPQHF
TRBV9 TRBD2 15 CASSATSGGDNEQFF
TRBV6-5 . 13 CASSQGGNTEAFF
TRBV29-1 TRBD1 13 CSVATGAGTEAFF
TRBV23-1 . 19 CASSQSVPGVSNRNTEAFF
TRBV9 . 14 CASSADSSIGELFF
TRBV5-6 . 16 CASSLVGAGYDYGYTF
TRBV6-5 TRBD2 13 CAAWRLAGGEQFF
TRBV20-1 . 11 CSASSPGGYTF
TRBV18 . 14 CASSRTGPSETQYF
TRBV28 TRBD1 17 CASSPSLGGGFYTEAFF